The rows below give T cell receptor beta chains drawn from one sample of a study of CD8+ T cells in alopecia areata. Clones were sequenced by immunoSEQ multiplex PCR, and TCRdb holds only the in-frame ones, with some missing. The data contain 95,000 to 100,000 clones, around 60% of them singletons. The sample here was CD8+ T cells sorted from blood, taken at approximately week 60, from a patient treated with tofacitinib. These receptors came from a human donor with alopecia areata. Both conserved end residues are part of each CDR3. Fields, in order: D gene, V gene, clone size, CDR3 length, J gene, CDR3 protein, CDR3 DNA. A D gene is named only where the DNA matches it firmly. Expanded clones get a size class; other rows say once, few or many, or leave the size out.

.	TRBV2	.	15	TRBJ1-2	CASSLTGTPNYGYTF	TGTGCCAGCAGTCTCACCGGGACCCCGAACTATGGCTACACCTTC
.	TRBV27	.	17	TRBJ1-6	CASSSPDRGGYNSPLHF	TGTGCCAGCAGTTCTCCGGACAGAGGGGGGTATAATTCACCCCTCCACTTT
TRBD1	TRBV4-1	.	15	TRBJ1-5	CASSTMGTGNQPQHF	TGCGCCAGCAGCACCATGGGGACAGGGAATCAGCCCCAGCATTTT
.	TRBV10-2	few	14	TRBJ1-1	CASRQLDRNTEAFF	TGCGCCAGCAGGCAGCTCGACAGGAACACTGAAGCTTTCTTT
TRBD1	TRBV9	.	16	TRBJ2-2	CASTSKGQGAGGELFF	TGTGCCAGCACCTCAAAGGGACAGGGGGCCGGCGGGGAGCTGTTTTTT
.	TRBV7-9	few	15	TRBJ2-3	CASSSGGDRTDTQYF	TGTGCCAGCAGCTCCGGGGGTGATCGCACAGATACGCAGTATTTT
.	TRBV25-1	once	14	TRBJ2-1	CASSDSGTYNEQFF	TGTGCCAGCAGTGATAGCGGAACCTACAATGAGCAGTTCTTC
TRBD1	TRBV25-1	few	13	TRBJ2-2	CASETGAFGELFF	TGTGCCAGCGAGACAGGGGCTTTCGGGGAGCTGTTTTTT
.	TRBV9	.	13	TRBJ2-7	CASSQGGTYEQYF	TGTGCCAGCAGCCAGGGGGGAACCTACGAGCAGTACTTC
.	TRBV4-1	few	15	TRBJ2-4	CASSQDGGSKNIQYF	TGCGCCAGCAGCCAAGATGGAGGGTCCAAAAACATTCAGTACTTC
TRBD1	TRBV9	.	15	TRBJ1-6	CASSVGDRAKSPLHF	TGTGCCAGCAGCGTAGGGGACAGGGCTAAATCACCCCTCCACTTT
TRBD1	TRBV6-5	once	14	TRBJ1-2	CASSLQGANYGYTF	TGTGCCAGCAGTTTACAGGGGGCCAACTATGGCTACACCTTC
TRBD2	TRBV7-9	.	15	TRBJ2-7	CASRPNGGDSYEQYF	TGTGCCAGCAGACCGAACGGGGGGGACTCCTACGAGCAGTACTTC
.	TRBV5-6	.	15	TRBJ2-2	CASSLFRRNTGELFF	TGTGCCAGCAGCCTGTTTCGGCGGAACACCGGGGAGCTGTTTTTT
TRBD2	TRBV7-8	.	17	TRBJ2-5	CASSYPLGGGALETQYF	TGTGCCAGCAGCTACCCCCTTGGCGGGGGGGCGTTAGAGACCCAGTACTTC
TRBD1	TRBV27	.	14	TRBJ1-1	CASSYGTGASEAFF	TGTGCCAGCAGTTACGGGACAGGCGCCTCTGAAGCTTTCTTT
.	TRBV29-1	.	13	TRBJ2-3	CSVEGWEPDTQYF	TGCAGCGTTGAAGGGTGGGAACCAGATACGCAGTATTTT
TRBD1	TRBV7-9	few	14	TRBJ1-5	CASSFGQGNQPQHF	TGTGCCAGCAGCTTTGGACAGGGGAATCAGCCCCAGCATTTT
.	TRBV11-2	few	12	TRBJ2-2	CASSQHTGELFF	TGTGCCAGCAGCCAACACACCGGGGAGCTGTTTTTT
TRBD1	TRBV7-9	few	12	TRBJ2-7	CASGTGVREQYF	TGTGCCAGTGGGACAGGGGTTCGCGAGCAGTACTTC
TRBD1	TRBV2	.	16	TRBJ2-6	CASSVGQFSGANVLTF	TGTGCCAGCAGTGTGGGACAGTTCTCTGGGGCCAACGTCCTGACTTTC
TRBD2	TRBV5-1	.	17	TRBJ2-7	CASSLVDRGLAGAEQYF	TGCGCCAGCAGCTTGGTGGATCGGGGACTAGCGGGGGCCGAGCAGTACTTC
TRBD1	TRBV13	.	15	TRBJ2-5	CASSVIRGRGETQYF	TGTGCCAGCAGCGTGATCAGGGGGAGAGGGGAGACCCAGTACTTC
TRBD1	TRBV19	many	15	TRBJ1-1	CASSIGTGMNTEAFF	TGTGCCAGTAGTATCGGGACAGGGATGAACACTGAAGCTTTCTTT
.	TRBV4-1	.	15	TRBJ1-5	CASSQAIFPYQPQHF	TGCGCCAGCAGCCAAGCGATTTTCCCTTATCAGCCCCAGCATTTT
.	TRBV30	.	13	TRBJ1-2	CAWIGGHGYGYTF	TGTGCCTGGATAGGGGGGCACGGCTATGGCTACACCTTC
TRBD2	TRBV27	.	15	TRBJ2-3	CASSLLAVRTDTQYF	TGTGCCAGCAGTTTGCTAGCGGTGCGCACAGATACGCAGTATTTT
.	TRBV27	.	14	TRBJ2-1	CASSFASEYNEQFF	TGTGCCAGCAGTTTCGCCAGTGAGTACAATGAGCAGTTCTTC
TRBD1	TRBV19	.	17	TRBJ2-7	CASSIGMLGQGVYEQYF	TGTGCCAGTAGTATAGGGATGTTGGGACAGGGGGTCTACGAGCAGTACTTC
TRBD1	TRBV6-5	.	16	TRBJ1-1	CASSYGTGTGTTEAFF	TGTGCCAGCAGTTACGGGACCGGGACAGGGACAACTGAAGCTTTCTTT
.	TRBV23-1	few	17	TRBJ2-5	CASSQCERSPCQETQYF	TGCGCCAGCAGTCAATGCGAGAGATCTCCGTGCCAAGAGACCCAGTACTTC
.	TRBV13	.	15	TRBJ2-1	CASSLGGGAASEQFF	TGTGCCAGCAGCTTAGGAGGCGGGGCGGCAAGTGAGCAGTTCTTC
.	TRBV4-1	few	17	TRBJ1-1	CASSQDDRRGANTEAFF	TGCGCCAGCAGCCAAGATGATAGAAGGGGAGCGAACACTGAAGCTTTCTTT
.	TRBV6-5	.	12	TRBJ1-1	CASRRGTTEAFF	TGTGCCAGCCGGCGGGGGACCACTGAAGCTTTCTTT
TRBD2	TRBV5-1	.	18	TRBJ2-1	CASGIDLPRGSGPNEQFF	TGCGCCAGCGGGATCGACCTACCGCGGGGGTCAGGTCCCAATGAGCAGTTCTTC
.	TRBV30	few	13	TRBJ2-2	CAWSVEGTGELFF	TGTGCCTGGAGTGTAGAGGGAACCGGGGAGCTGTTTTTT
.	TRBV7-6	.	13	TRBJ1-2	CASSLEGTGGYTF	TGTGCCAGCAGCTTAGAAGGCACAGGAGGCTACACCTTC
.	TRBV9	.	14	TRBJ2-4	CASSVATSANIQYF	TGTGCCAGCAGCGTAGCTACGAGTGCGAACATTCAGTACTTC
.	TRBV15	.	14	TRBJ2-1	CATSREDRRVEQFF	TGTGCCACCAGCAGAGAGGACAGGAGGGTTGAGCAGTTCTTC
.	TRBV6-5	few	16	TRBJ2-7	CASSLGHRDPLYEQYF	TGTGCCAGCAGTTTAGGACACCGGGACCCCCTCTACGAGCAGTACTTC
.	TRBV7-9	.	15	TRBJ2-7	CASSHTSVGAYEQYF	TGTGCCAGCAGCCACACCTCGGTAGGGGCCTACGAGCAGTACTTC
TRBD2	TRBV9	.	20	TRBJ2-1	CASSVVPFYFSGGPHNEQFF	TGTGCCAGCAGCGTAGTGCCCTTCTACTTTAGCGGGGGGCCCCACAATGAGCAGTTCTTC
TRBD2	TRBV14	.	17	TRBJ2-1	CASSQDPRLAGANEQFF	TGTGCCAGCAGCCAAGATCCCAGACTAGCGGGGGCCAATGAGCAGTTCTTC
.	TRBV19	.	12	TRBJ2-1	CASSVSRNEQFF	TGTGCCAGTAGTGTTAGCAGAAATGAGCAGTTCTTC
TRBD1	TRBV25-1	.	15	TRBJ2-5	CASSEPTGARETQYF	TGTGCCAGCAGTGAACCGACAGGGGCCCGAGAGACCCAGTACTTC
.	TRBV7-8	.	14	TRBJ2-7	CASSLVGTYYEQYF	TGTGCCAGCAGCTTAGTGGGCACCTACTACGAGCAGTACTTC
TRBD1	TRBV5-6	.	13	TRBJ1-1	CASSGDRNTEAFF	TGTGCCAGCAGCGGGGACAGGAACACTGAAGCTTTCTTT